Listed below are T cell receptor beta chains from one sample, sequenced in a study of PD-L1 blockade in urothelial cancer. TCRdb's copy holds only in-frame clones and misses some; the assay was immunoSEQ multiplex PCR. The table shows under 40,000 clones, with about four fifths occurring only once. The source was PBMCs, collected around atezolizumab (anti-PD-L1) treatment. Receptors were obtained from a man aged 55 to 70 with urothelial cancer. Each CDR3 is given with its conserved first and last residue. The D gene is left open where the match is weak. Clone size is given for some rows only: seen once, a few or many times, or a class if the clone is expanded.

d_gene	abundance	j_gene	v_gene	CDR3nt	CDR3aa
.	.	TRBJ1-6	TRBV27	TGTGCCAGCAGTTTTCGACAAGGATCTAATTCACCCCTCCACTTT	CASSFRQGSNSPLHF
.	.	TRBJ2-2	TRBV11-2	TGTGCCAGCAGCCCCGGAGTAGGAGGGGAGCTGTTTTTT	CASSPGVGGELFF
.	once	TRBJ2-7	TRBV5-4	TGTGCCAGCAGCTTAACAGGGCATGGGGGCGAGCAGTACTTC	CASSLTGHGGEQYF
.	once	TRBJ1-2	TRBV4-1	TGCGCCAGCAGCCAAGATAAGGTGGGGAGTGGTGGGCCCTATGGCTACACCTTC	CASSQDKVGSGGPYGYTF
.	.	TRBJ2-7	TRBV7-8	TGTGCCAGCAGCTTTTACAGGGCTTCCTACGAGCAGTACTTC	CASSFYRASYEQYF
.	.	TRBJ1-5	TRBV2	TGTGCCAGCAGGGCAGACAATCAGCCCCAGCATTTT	CASRADNQPQHF
TRBD1	.	TRBJ2-2	TRBV5-1	TGCGCCAGCAGCATCGGGACAGCGAACACCGGGGAGCTGTTTTTT	CASSIGTANTGELFF
.	.	TRBJ2-5	TRBV7-9	TGTGCCAGCAGCGAGGGGGTGGGGGGGCCGGAGACCCAGTACTTC	CASSEGVGGPETQYF
.	.	TRBJ2-3	TRBV7-6	TGTGCCAGCAGCCAGACATGGGGCACAGATACGCAGTATTTT	CASSQTWGTDTQYF
TRBD1	once	TRBJ1-2	TRBV28	TGTGCCAGCAGTCAGGACAGGCGCGGCTACACCTTC	CASSQDRRGYTF
TRBD2	.	TRBJ2-5	TRBV30	TGTGCCTGGAGTCGCCCCGGGGGGGGAAGAGAGACCCAGTACTTC	CAWSRPGGGRETQYF
.	.	TRBJ1-2	TRBV30	TGTGCCTGGGGCCCCGTTAGAGGGAACTATGGCTACACCTTC	CAWGPVRGNYGYTF
.	.	TRBJ2-7	TRBV6-5	TGTGCCAGCAGTTCCGACAGAGGATCCTCCTCCTACGAGCAGTACTTC	CASSSDRGSSSYEQYF
.	once	TRBJ2-5	TRBV2	TGTGCCAGCAGTGAAGCAGCCACCAAGTACTTC	CASSEAATKYF
TRBD1	.	TRBJ1-5	TRBV19	TGTGCCAGTAGTATATACTTGGCAGGGGGGACTAGCAATCAGCCCCAGCATTTT	CASSIYLAGGTSNQPQHF
TRBD1	.	TRBJ1-5	TRBV7-9	TGTGCCAGCAGCCCGGGCGGGACAGGACAAGGTCCCCAGCATTTT	CASSPGGTGQGPQHF
TRBD1	.	TRBJ2-1	TRBV7-9	TGTGCCAGCAGCCAACCTCAGGGGGTCAGTTACAATGAGCAGTTCTTC	CASSQPQGVSYNEQFF
TRBD2	.	TRBJ2-5	TRBV7-2	TGTGCCACCGCCGGGCGGGGGGGCCTCCAGTACTTC	CATAGRGGLQYF
.	.	TRBJ2-3	TRBV2	TGTGCCAGCAACAGGGGGGGAGATACGCAGTATTTT	CASNRGGDTQYF
.	.	TRBJ2-7	TRBV5-6	TGTGCCAGCAGCTTGAACCCCGGCGAGCAGTACTTC	CASSLNPGEQYF
.	.	TRBJ2-5	TRBV5-1	TGCGCCAGCAGCCCGGCAGAATCGGGGGGCACCCAAGAGACCCAGTACTTC	CASSPAESGGTQETQYF
TRBD1	.	TRBJ2-7	TRBV29-1	TGCAGCGCCTCCGGGGGACAGGGAGGCGACGAGCAGTACTTC	CSASGGQGGDEQYF
.	.	TRBJ2-7	TRBV28	TGTGCCAGCAGTTTTATACAGGGTTACGAGCAGTACTTC	CASSFIQGYEQYF
.	once	TRBJ2-7	TRBV5-1	TGCGCCAGCAGCTTGACTGGGGGCCGCGAGCAGTACTTC	CASSLTGGREQYF
TRBD1	.	TRBJ2-2	TRBV28	TGTGCCAGCAGTACGCCCGGGACAGGGGCGGGCGGGGAGCTGTTTTTT	CASSTPGTGAGGELFF
TRBD2	.	TRBJ2-4	TRBV7-2	TGTGCCAGCAGTAGGACTAGCGGGGGGGTAGACATTCAGTACTTC	CASSRTSGGVDIQYF
.	.	TRBJ2-5	TRBV7-2	TGTGCCAGCAGCTTACGACGTATAGCCCTGATGGGAGAGACCCAGTACTTC	CASSLRRIALMGETQYF
TRBD2	.	TRBJ2-2	TRBV9	TGTGCCAGCAGCCTCGGGGGGGACGCGAACACCGGGGAGCTGTTTTTT	CASSLGGDANTGELFF
.	few	TRBJ2-5	TRBV5-5	TGTGCCAGCAGCTTGGACACGCAAGAGACCCAGTACTTC	CASSLDTQETQYF
TRBD1	.	TRBJ2-5	TRBV6-5	TGTGCCAGCAAAGCCGGGACAGAGCGGGAGACCCAGTACTTC	CASKAGTERETQYF
.	.	TRBJ1-4	TRBV27	TGTGCCAGCAGTTTCTTTATGGGGCGAGTGAGTACTAATGAAAAACTGTTTTTT	CASSFFMGRVSTNEKLFF
TRBD2	.	TRBJ2-1	TRBV18	TGTGCCAGCTCACCACCAGGACTAGCGGGGGGGTTTCATGAGCAGTTCTTC	CASSPPGLAGGFHEQFF
.	once	TRBJ2-3	TRBV2	TGTGCCAGCAGGCGCGGGGATACGCAGTATTTT	CASRRGDTQYF
TRBD1	.	TRBJ1-3	TRBV2	TGTGCCATTACAGGGGTGAGCTCTGGAAACACCATATATTTT	CAITGVSSGNTIYF
.	.	TRBJ2-7	TRBV27	TGTGCCAGCAGTATTAGACAGAATTCCCACGAGCAGTACTTC	CASSIRQNSHEQYF
TRBD1	.	TRBJ2-2	TRBV15	TGTGCCACCAGCAGAGGGGGACAGGGGAACTCCGGGGAGCTGTTTTTT	CATSRGGQGNSGELFF
TRBD1	.	TRBJ1-1	TRBV28	TGTGCCAGCAGGCCTAGTAGACAGGGCGGAGTAGCTTTCTTT	CASRPSRQGGVAFF
.	.	TRBJ1-4	TRBV10-2	TGCGCCAGCAGTGAGGCTGGGGCAGCTAATGAAAAACTGTTTTTT	CASSEAGAANEKLFF
.	.	TRBJ2-3	TRBV7-2	TGTGCCAGCAGCCTCGGGGACTGGAGTGGCACAGATACGCAGTATTTT	CASSLGDWSGTDTQYF